This TCR beta chain was documented in a study of PD-L1 blockade in urothelial cancer. Study-wide background: Researchers looked at the blood 3 weeks (second dose) and 6 weeks after treatment began. Study-wide results and caveats: Pretreatment TCR clonality in blood, when below the median, was predictive of better survival.

Spiked synthetic TCR analogs estimated absolute template abundance per PCR. Some clones are missing from TCRdb's copy, which holds only in-frame ones; the method was immunoSEQ multiplex PCR. There are approximately 50,000 clones in the sample; 70% to 90% occur only once, and less than 3% lies in the top ten. V lost 7 bases to trimming and J lost 0 bases; unmatched junction nucleotides: 8. There are 16 residues in the CDR3. CDR1 and CDR2 (germline): MDHEN, SYDVKM. Specified time point: peripheral blood 6 weeks after treatment start. Worth noting for this clone: As yet, its antigen is unknown.

This sequence joins TRBV28 and TRBJ2-3; 9 positions match TRBD2. Specimen: PBMCs, collected around atezolizumab (anti-PD-L1) treatment. The TCR was taken from a man aged 60 to 75 with urothelial cancer. Here the CDR3 reads CASKRASGVSTDTQYF. CDR3 nucleotide sequence: TGTGCCAGCAAACGGGCTAGCGGGGTAAGCACAGATACGCAGTATTTT.